What follows is one TCR beta chain and its context. Its antigen is not yet known. Within one base of it there is no much larger clone, and no base qualities were kept. Whole blood was collected in K2EDTA tubes by collaborating institutions according to the institutions' own protocols. Collaborator samples were shipped for TCRbeta analysis as frozen whole blood, isolated PBMCs, or DNA extracted from either sample type. The sample originates from a study of blood T cell repertoires in COVID-19 (TCRdb year 2020). Study-wide context: The collaborator samples originated in the United States, Italy and Spain and spanned the acute and convalescent phases of COVID-19. The prospective study material was composed of cDNA or gDNA derived from T cells, B-cell-depleted T cells, or PBMCs. Subjects who had been exposed to COVID-19, were actively infected with it, or had recovered from it provided the deeply sampled blood TCRbeta repertoires that made up the dataset. A freely available public database, intended as a resource for researchers studying the immune response to SARS-CoV-2, is where the repertoires were released. Samples were obtained from the ongoing ImmuneRACE study (first 160 participants) and from 1,254 subjects provided by 6 global collaborators. Sample metadata almost always included a de-identified subject ID, COVID-19 status, age in years and sex. HLA class I and class II types, where available, came from metadata supplied by the sample provider rather than from assay-based typing. Beyond this particular receptor, the publication reports: How much clinical and demographic metadata was included differed by source and by participant, and the metadata was provided uncurated.

TCRbeta CDR3 regions were amplified from genomic DNA by means of the immunoSEQ Assay, a bias-controlled multiplex PCR. The source study handled its data this way. The number of nucleated cells in each sample was estimated by amplification of reference gene primers within the assay. Sequence reads were collapsed and filtered to measure the absolute abundance of every unique TCRbeta CDR3 rearrangement. For each sample, productive Simpson clonality was calculated as the square root of Simpson's diversity index over productive rearrangements. TCRdb mirrors the immuneACCESS table, restricted to in-frame sequences. Some clones are absent from its copies; in checked studies, under half trace to an unresolved V gene, and the reason for the others is unknown. V, J and clone size derive from that table, while D and trimming were established from the DNA sequence. The sample yields 55,000 to 90,000 clones; about 88% were counted once. The ten most abundant clones make up about 4% of the sample.

The sequence was collected from a man in his 70s with active COVID-19. The sample taken for sequencing was peripheral blood.

The bases read TGTGCCTCCCATCCGGGGGGGTACGAGCAGTACTTC. It codes for CASHPGGYEQYF. The chain was built from TRBV30 and TRBJ2-7, and 8 bases in between align with TRBD2. Via the germline V gene (reference sequence), CDR1 is GTSNPN and CDR2 SVGIG. The CDR3, cysteine through phenylalanine, is 12 amino acids long. CDR3 DNA only is kept here, 36 bases in frame from base 1. The germline V end is reduced by 7 bases and the J end by 4 bases; junction bases left unmatched: 6.